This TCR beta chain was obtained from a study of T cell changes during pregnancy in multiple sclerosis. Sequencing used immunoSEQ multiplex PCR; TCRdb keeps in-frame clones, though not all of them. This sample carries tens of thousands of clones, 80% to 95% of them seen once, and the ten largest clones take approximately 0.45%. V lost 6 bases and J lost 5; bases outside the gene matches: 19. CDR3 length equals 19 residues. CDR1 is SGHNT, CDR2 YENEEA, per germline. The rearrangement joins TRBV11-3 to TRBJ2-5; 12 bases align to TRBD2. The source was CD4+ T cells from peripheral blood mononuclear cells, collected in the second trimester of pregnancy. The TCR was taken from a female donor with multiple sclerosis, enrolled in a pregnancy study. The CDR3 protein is CASSGLASGGAIRRETQYF. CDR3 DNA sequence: TGTGCCAGCAGTGGGTTGGCTAGCGGGGGGGCTATAAGGAGGGAGACCCAGTACTTC.